This TCR beta chain was identified in a study of CD8 T cells in ankylosing spondylitis. Study findings and constraints: Reportedly, disease-linked clones are significantly enriched in ankylosing spondylitis patients' matched synovial fluid. Relatively rare in peripheral blood, disease-linked clones were also CD8+.

This clonotype was recorded at least ten times. Its antigen is unknown. Germline CDR1 reads SGDLS; CDR2 reads YYNGEE. The V gene lost 4 bases and the J gene lost 8 bases, with 13 bases spanning the gap. CDR3 size: 13 residues. TCRdb recomputed calls from the 5' RACE reads with MiXCR, one row per CDR3 protein. The sample contains about 39,000 distinct CDR3 sequences, approximately 3% of which appear only once. Material: blood, either unsorted or a sorted T cell fraction (not recorded which). The genes are TRBV9 and TRBJ2-4, with unresolved D. This receptor was identified in a male donor with ankylosing spondylitis or in good health (not recorded which). Written as DNA, the CDR3 is TGTGCCAGCAGCAGACGTCTGCTGGACATTCAGTACTTC. Its translation: CASSRRLLDIQYF.